These 11 T cell receptor beta chains came from one sample sequenced in a study of regulatory T cells in long-lasting Graves disease. The time point: newly diagnosed GD, antithyroid drugs for less than 3 months. The TCR library was prepared using RNA isolated from PBMCs. TCR beta libraries were built with iRepertoire HTBI primers and Arm-PCR of CDR3 regions. TCRdb re-derived calls from the multiplex PCR reads in MiXCR, one entry per CDR3 protein. The profile shows about 320,000 distinct CDR3 sequences, 15% to 20% of them singletons. The sample in question was peripheral blood mononuclear cells (PBMCs), obtained at new diagnosis, from a patient treated with antithyroid drugs. Receptors originate from a female donor with Graves disease.

This clonotype occurred many times. V usage is TRBV2 and J usage is TRBJ2-3; 10 nucleotides line up with TRBD2. This CDR3 has 16 residues. V was clipped by 7 bases and J by 1 base; unmatched bases: 8. Looked up from germline, CDR1 is SNHLY and CDR2 is FYNNEI. CDR3 protein: CASISGRKMGTDTQYF. CDR3 DNA sequence: TGTGCCAGCATTAGCGGGAGGAAGATGGGCACAGATACGCAGTATTTT.

This clonotype was recorded a few times. The chain employs TRBV19 and TRBJ1-3, with D possibly matching TRBD1 (6 bases). Germline assignment: CDR1 LNHDA and CDR2 SQIVND (reference sequence). V was cut by 2 bases and J by 0 bases, with 20 bases left in between. This CDR3 is 19 amino acids long. The CDR3 loop reads CASSILRGARGSSGNTIYF. Written as DNA, the CDR3 is TGTGCCAGTAGTATACTACGGGGGGCCAGGGGAAGCTCTGGAAACACCATATATTTT.

This clonotype was counted many times. The chain uses TRBV2 and TRBJ2-1; the D gene is possibly TRBD2 (6 bases). The germline CDR1 and CDR2 sequences are SNHLY and FYNNEI. Trimming left V 6 bases short and J 12 bases short, with 15 bases between. CDR3 length: 12 amino acids. CDR3 DNA sequence: TGTGCCAGCAGCCCTCGACTAGACGGGCAGTTCTTC. Encoded protein: CASSPRLDGQFF.

This clonotype was counted ten times or more. The V and J genes are TRBV30 and TRBJ2-3, with TRBD2 matching 16 bases. The germline V gene encodes CDR1 GTSNPN and CDR2 SVGIG (reference sequence). V lost 2 bases to trimming and J lost 4 bases; unmatched junction nucleotides: 6. CDR3 length: 17 residues. CDR3 bases: TGTGCCTGGAGTCACGGGACTAGCGGGAGGGATGCAGATACGCAGTATTTT. This gives the protein CAWSHGTSGRDADTQYF.

The V call is TRBV24-1, the J call TRBJ1-1; tentative D call: TRBD1 (5 bases). The ends were cut back, 4 bases at V and 8 bases at J, with 10 bases in the middle. The CDR3 extends over 12 amino acids. In germline, CDR1 is KGHDR, CDR2 SFDVKD. Written as DNA, the CDR3 is TGTGCCACCAGTGACGGGGCAGAGGAAGCTTTCTTT. As protein: CATSDGAEEAFF.

This clonotype was found many times. CDR3 loop: CSARGRDRGRPPTEAFF. DNA for the CDR3: TGCAGTGCTAGAGGCCGGGACAGGGGGCGACCCCCCACTGAAGCTTTCTTT. The J gene is TRBJ1-1, the V gene TRBV20-1, with TRBD1 identical over 12 bases. The V gene end was trimmed by 1 base and the J gene end by 4 bases; junction bases not matched to a gene: 10. From germline, CDR1 is DFQATT and CDR2 SNEGSKA (reference sequence). The CDR3 spans 17 residues.

This clonotype was seen just once. The rearrangement joins TRBV11-2 to TRBJ2-7; D unresolved. Germline V gene sequence: CDR1 SGHAT, CDR2 FQNNGV. V was shortened by 7 bases and J by 10 bases, with 20 bases between the two germline ends. This CDR3 is built from 13 residues. Written as DNA, the CDR3 is TGTGCCAGCAACGCGCTCCCGACCCTCGAACAGTACTTC. This encodes CASNALPTLEQYF.

This clonotype came up many times. The chain has TRBV19 and TRBJ1-1; TRBD1 matches 9 bases. Germline V gene data show CDR1 as LNHDA and CDR2 as SQIVND (reference sequence). The CDR3 length is 13 residues. The ends lost 10 bases at V and 4 bases at J; junction bases unmatched: 7. CDR3 sequence reads: CAIKGTGTTEAFF. In DNA, the CDR3 is TGTGCCATCAAGGGGACAGGGACCACTGAAGCTTTCTTT. Full variable domain (rest looked up from reference TRBV19 and TRBJ1-1): DGGITQSPKYLFRKEGQNVTLSCEQNLNHDAMYWYRQDPGQGLRLIYYSQIVNDFQKGDIAEGYSVSREKKESFPLTVTSAQKNPTAFYLCAIKGTGTTEAFFGQGTRLTVV.

This clonotype was seen at least ten times. This chain joins TRBV20-1 and TRBJ2-5; D gene ambiguous. The CDR3 has 13 residues. The V end was cut by 2 bases, the J end by 1 base, with 8 bases between. Germline CDR1 DFQATT, CDR2 SNEGSKA (reference sequence). CDR3 DNA sequence: TGCAGTGCTAGACCCCAGGCCCAAGAGACCCAGTACTTC. Amino acid sequence: CSARPQAQETQYF.

This clonotype was detected a few times. The V and J genes are TRBV9 and TRBJ2-7; tentative D call: TRBD1 (6 bases). This CDR3 contains 14 residues. Deletions cut 2 bases from V and 2 bases from J, with 11 bases between. Germline V CDR1 and CDR2: SGDLS, YYNGEE. CDR3 sequence: CASSVDRQAYEQYF. The CDR3, as DNA: TGTGCCAGCAGCGTCGACAGACAGGCCTACGAGCAGTACTTC.

This clonotype was seen repeatedly, ten times or more. This sequence joins TRBV2 and TRBJ2-7, with 8 positions matching TRBD2. Germline CDR1 and CDR2: SNHLY and FYNNEI. The CDR3 is 15 amino acids. After removal of 10 bases from V and 4 bases from J, the junction contained 15 bases not matched to a gene. The DNA of the CDR3 is TGTGCCACCGGACCCGGAGCGGGAGCGAGATACGAGCAGTACTTC. Translation gives CATGPGAGARYEQYF.